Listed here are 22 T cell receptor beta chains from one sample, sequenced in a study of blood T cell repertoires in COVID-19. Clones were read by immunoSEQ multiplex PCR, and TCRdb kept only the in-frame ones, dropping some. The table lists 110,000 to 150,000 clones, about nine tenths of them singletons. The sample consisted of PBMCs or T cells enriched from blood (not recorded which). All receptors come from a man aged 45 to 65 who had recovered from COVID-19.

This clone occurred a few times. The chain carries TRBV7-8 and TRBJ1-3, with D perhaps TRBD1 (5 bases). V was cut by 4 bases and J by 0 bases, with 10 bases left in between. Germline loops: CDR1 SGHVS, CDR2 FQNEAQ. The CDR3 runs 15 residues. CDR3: CASSYRQSSGNTIYF. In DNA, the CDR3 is TGTGCCAGCAGCTACAGGCAAAGCTCTGGAAACACCATATATTTT.

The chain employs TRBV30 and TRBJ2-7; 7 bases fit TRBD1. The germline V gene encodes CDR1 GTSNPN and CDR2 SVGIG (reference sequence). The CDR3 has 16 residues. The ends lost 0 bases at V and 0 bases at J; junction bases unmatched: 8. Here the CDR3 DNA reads TGTGCCTGGAGTGTACTCACGGACAGGAGCTCCTACGAGCAGTACTTC. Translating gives CAWSVLTDRSSYEQYF.

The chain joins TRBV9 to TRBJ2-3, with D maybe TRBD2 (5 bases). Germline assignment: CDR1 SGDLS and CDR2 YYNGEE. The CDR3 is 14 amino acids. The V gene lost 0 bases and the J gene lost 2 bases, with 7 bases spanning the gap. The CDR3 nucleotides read TGTGCCAGCAGCGTAGGGGAGCTCACAGATACGCAGTATTTT. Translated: CASSVGELTDTQYF.

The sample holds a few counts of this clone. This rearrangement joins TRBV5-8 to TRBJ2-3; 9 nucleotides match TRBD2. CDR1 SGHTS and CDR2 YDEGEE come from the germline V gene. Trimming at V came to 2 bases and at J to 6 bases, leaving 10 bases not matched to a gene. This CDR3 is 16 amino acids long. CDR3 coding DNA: TGTGCCAGCAGCTTTAGCGGGGGCGCCGTAGGGGATACGCAGTATTTT. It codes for CASSFSGGAVGDTQYF.

In DNA, the CDR3 is TGTGCCAGCAGTTTAGTAGGGGATGAGCAGTTCTTC. As protein: CASSLVGDEQFF. This chain joins TRBV12-3 or TRBV12-4 and TRBJ2-1; TRBD1 might be the D (5 bases). The V gene lost 1 base and the J gene lost 8 bases, with 6 bases spanning the gap. The length of the CDR3 is 12 residues.

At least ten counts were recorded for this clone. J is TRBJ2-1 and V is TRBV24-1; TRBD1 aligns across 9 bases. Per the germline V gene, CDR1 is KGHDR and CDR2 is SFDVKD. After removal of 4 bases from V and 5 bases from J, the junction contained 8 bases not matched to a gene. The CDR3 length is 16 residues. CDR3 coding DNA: TGTGCCACCAGTGACACACGACAGGGGGTCCACAATGAGCAGTTCTTC. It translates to CATSDTRQGVHNEQFF.

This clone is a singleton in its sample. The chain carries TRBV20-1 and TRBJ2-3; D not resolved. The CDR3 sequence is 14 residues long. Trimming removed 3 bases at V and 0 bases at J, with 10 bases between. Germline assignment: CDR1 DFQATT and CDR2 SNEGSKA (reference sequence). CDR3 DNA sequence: TGCAGTGCTAGTCTTCCAGATAGCACAGATACGCAGTATTTT. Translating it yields CSASLPDSTDTQYF.

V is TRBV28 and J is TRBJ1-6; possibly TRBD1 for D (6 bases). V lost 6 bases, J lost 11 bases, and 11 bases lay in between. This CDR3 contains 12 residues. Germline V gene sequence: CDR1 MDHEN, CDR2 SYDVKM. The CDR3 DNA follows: TGTGCCAGCAGCGACAGGTACGCACCCCTCCACTTT. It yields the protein CASSDRYAPLHF.

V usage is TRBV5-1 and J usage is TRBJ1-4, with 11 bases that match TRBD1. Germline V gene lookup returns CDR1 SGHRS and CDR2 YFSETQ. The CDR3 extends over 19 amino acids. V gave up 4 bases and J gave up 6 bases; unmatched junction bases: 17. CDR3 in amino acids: CASSPRDRGSTRSDEKLFF. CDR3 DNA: TGCGCCAGCAGCCCAAGGGACAGGGGGTCGACGCGGAGCGATGAAAAACTGTTTTTT.

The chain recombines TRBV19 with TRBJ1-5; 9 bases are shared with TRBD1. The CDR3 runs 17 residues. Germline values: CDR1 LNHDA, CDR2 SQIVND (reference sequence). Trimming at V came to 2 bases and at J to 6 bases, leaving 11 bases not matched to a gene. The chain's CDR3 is CASSIRNPGQGGQPQHF. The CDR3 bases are TGTGCCAGTAGTATACGTAATCCGGGACAGGGTGGTCAGCCCCAGCATTTT. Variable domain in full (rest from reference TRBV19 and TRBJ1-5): DGGITQSPKYLFRKEGQNVTLSCEQNLNHDAMYWYRQDPGQGLRLIYYSQIVNDFQKGDIAEGYSVSREKKESFPLTVTSAQKNPTAFYLCASSIRNPGQGGQPQHFGDGTRLSIL.

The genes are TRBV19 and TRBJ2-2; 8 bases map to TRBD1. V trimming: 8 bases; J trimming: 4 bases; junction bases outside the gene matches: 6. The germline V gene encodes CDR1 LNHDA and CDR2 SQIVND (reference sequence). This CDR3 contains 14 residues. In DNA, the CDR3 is TGTGCCAGTTACCGGGACAGGAGCACCGGGGAGCTGTTTTTT. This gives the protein CASYRDRSTGELFF.

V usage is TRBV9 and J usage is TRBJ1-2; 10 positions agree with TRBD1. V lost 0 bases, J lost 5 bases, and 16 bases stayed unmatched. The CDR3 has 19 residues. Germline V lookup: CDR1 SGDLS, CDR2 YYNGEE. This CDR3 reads CASSVAPLDRGGLGYGYTF. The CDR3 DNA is TGTGCCAGCAGCGTAGCCCCGTTGGACAGGGGGGGTCTTGGATATGGCTACACCTTC. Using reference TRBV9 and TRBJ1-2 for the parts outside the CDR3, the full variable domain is DSGVTQTPKHLITATGQRVTLRCSPRSGDLSVYWYQQSLDQGLQFLIQYYNGEERAKGNILERFSAQQFPDLHSELNLSSLELGDSALYFCASSVAPLDRGGLGYGYTFGSGTRLTVV.

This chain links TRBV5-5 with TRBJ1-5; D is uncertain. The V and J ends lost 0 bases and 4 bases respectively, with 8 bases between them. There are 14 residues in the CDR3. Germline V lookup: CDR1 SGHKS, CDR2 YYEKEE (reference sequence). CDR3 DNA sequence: TGTGCCAGCAGCTTGGCGGGAGTTAATCAGCCCCAGCATTTT. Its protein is CASSLAGVNQPQHF.

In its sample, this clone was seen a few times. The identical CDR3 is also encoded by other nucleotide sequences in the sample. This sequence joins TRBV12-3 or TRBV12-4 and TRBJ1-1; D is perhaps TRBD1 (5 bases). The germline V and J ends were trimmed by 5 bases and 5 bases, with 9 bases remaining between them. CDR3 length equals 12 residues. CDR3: CASSPRGTEAFF. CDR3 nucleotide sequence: TGTGCCAGCAGTCCTCGGGGGACTGAAGCTTTCTTT.

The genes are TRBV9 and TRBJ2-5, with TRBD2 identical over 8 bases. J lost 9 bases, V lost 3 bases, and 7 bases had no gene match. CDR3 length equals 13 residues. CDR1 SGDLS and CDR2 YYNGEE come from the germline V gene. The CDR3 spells CASSESGSMAQYF. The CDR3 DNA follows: TGTGCCAGCAGCGAAAGCGGGAGCATGGCCCAGTACTTC.

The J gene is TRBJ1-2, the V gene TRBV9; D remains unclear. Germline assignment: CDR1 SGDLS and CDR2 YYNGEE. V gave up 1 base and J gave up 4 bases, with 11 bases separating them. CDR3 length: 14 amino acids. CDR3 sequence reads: CASSVTDTLYGYTF. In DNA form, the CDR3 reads TGTGCCAGCAGCGTAACCGATACTCTCTATGGCTACACCTTC.

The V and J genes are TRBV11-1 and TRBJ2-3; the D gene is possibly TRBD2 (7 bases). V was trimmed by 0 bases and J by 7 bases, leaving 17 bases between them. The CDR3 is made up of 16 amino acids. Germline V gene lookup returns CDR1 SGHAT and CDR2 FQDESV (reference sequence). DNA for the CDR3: TGTGCCAGCAGCTTAGCTCCGGGGGGCCACCCCTATACGCAGTATTTT. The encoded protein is CASSLAPGGHPYTQYF.

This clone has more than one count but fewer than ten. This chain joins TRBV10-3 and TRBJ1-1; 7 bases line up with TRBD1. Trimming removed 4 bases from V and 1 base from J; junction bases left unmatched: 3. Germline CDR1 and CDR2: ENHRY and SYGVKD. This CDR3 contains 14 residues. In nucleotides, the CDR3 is TGTGCCATCAGTGCCAGGACAGGGAACACTGAAGCTTTCTTT. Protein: CAISARTGNTEAFF.

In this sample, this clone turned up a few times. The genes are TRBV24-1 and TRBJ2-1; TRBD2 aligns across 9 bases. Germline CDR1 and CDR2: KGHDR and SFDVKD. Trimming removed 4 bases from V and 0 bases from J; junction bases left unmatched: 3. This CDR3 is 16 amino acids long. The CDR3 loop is CATSDPRGGSYNEQFF. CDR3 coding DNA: TGTGCCACCAGTGACCCGCGGGGGGGCTCCTACAATGAGCAGTTCTTC.

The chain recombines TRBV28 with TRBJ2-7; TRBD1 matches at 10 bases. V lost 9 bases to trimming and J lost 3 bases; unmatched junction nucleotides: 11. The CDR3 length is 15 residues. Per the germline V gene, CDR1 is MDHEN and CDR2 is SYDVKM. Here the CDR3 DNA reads TGTGCCAGTACTGGACCGGGACAGGGGTTCTACGAGCAGTACTTC. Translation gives CASTGPGQGFYEQYF. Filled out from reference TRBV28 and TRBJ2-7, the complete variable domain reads DVKVTQSSRYLVKRTGEKVFLECVQDMDHENMFWYRQDPGLGLRLIYFSYDVKMKEKGDIPEGYSVSREKKERFSLILESASTNQTSMYLCASTGPGQGFYEQYFGPGTRLTVT.

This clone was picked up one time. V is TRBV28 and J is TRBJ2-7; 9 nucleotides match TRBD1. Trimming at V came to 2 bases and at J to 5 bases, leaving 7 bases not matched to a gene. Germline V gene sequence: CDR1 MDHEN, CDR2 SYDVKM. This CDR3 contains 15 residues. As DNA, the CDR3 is TGTGCCAGCAGTTTAAGGGGACAGGGTAGGGACGAGCAGTACTTC. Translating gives CASSLRGQGRDEQYF.

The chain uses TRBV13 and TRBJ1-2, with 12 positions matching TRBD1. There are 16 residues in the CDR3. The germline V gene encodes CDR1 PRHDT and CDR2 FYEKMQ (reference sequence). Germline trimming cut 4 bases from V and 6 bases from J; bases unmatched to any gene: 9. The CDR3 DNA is TGTGCCAGCAGCTCATTAGGGGGACAGGGGGCGGATGGCTACACCTTC. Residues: CASSSLGGQGADGYTF.